These T cell receptor beta chains were read from a single sample in a study of CD8+ T cells in alopecia areata. Assay: immunoSEQ multiplex PCR; the TCRdb copy retains only in-frame clones and omits some. Counted here are around 300,000 clones, about 60% occurring once; the ten biggest clones make up around 0.92%. The sequencing here drew on CD4+ T cells sorted from blood, taken between weeks 51 and 52, from a patient treated with tofacitinib. Receptor source: a human donor with alopecia areata. Both conserved end residues are part of each CDR3. Size is stated for part of the rows, as once, few or many counts, or as a class when the clone is expanded.

J	V	size	length	CDR3
TRBJ1-3	TRBV7-9	.	13	CASRQGFGNTIYF
TRBJ2-6	TRBV29-1	few	16	CSVDNGVSSGANVLTF
TRBJ1-6	TRBV9	once	14	CASSVDSRNSPLHF
TRBJ1-2	TRBV30	.	12	CAWSLGQGGYTF
TRBJ1-6	TRBV2	.	13	CASTGTGDSPLHF
TRBJ2-5	TRBV9	few	14	CASSVGGYQETQYF
TRBJ1-6	TRBV5-1	few	16	CASSLVRSSYNSPLHF
TRBJ2-3	TRBV29-1	few	13	CSVEGMGTDTQYF
TRBJ2-1	TRBV7-6	.	13	CASSVGTYNEQFF
TRBJ1-2	TRBV2	.	14	CASSEGGVAYGYTF
TRBJ2-3	TRBV27	.	17	CASSTTSGRIGTDTQYF
TRBJ2-1	TRBV5-1	.	14	CASSSGQSYNEQFF
TRBJ2-7	TRBV5-1	.	14	CASTPGPAGYEQYF
TRBJ1-2	TRBV7-8	.	16	CASSRISGGSLSGYTF
TRBJ2-5	TRBV6-5	.	11	CATLIGATQYF
TRBJ2-5	TRBV30	.	15	CAWSGSGGIGETQYF
TRBJ2-2	TRBV6-1	.	14	CASTRMTDTGELFF
TRBJ2-3	TRBV5-4	few	15	CASSVAGGGGNTQYF
TRBJ1-6	TRBV6-5	.	13	CASRPTGRSPLHF
TRBJ1-6	TRBV7-2	.	15	CASSAWTGDNSPLHF
TRBJ2-7	TRBV30	.	13	CAWSPGQIYEQYF
TRBJ1-5	TRBV6-1	once	12	CASSDRYQPQHF
TRBJ1-2	TRBV9	.	15	CASSVGQGTWDGYTF